This T cell receptor (beta chain) was profiled in a study of shared clonotypes between healthy human individuals. General observations from the study: Tissue TCR repertoires likely differ from these blood-only repertoires. Rarefaction analysis demonstrated incomplete sorted-subset sequencing notwithstanding large depth.

Sequencing used immunoSEQ multiplex PCR; TCRdb keeps in-frame clones, though not all of them. The sample yields hundreds of thousands of clones, around four fifths seen once. Of note for this clone: Its antigen is still unknown.

CDR3 length: 12 residues. The germline V gene has CDR1 MGHRA and CDR2 YSYEKL. Trimming cost V 3 bases and J 11 bases, with 13 bases left between them. Researchers partitioned CD4+ cells into CD45RA+ naive and CD45RA-negative memory subsets. Input material: memory CD4+ T cells sorted from blood. Subset here: CD45RA-negative fraction. The sequence was obtained from a woman in her thirties in good health. V and J are TRBV4-1 and TRBJ1-1; D is unresolved. The CDR3 protein is CASSQFSGGAFF. CDR3 bases: TGCGCCAGCAGCCAGTTTTCGGGTGGCGCTTTCTTT.